These T cell receptor beta chains were read from a single sample in a study of blood T cell repertoires in COVID-19. The data were produced by immunoSEQ multiplex PCR, yet TCRdb's version contains in-frame clones alone and is incomplete. This sample has over 300,000 clones, with approximately 91% found just once. Input material: PBMCs or T cells enriched from blood (not recorded which). The receptors originated from a woman aged 40 to 50 who had recovered from COVID-19. Each CDR3 is given with its conserved first and last residue. Fields, in order: J gene, clone size, V gene, CDR3 length, D gene, CDR3 DNA, CDR3 protein. The D gene is left open where the match is weak. Only part of the rows carry a size: once, few, many, or a class if the clone is expanded.

TRBJ2-7 | - | TRBV5-1 | 13 | - | TGCGCCAGCAGCTTTTCGGGCTCCTACGAGCAGTACTTC | CASSFSGSYEQYF
TRBJ1-3 | - | TRBV9 | 15 | - | TGTGCCAGCAGCCTAAGATTCGGCTCTGGAAACACCATATATTTT | CASSLRFGSGNTIYF
TRBJ1-5 | - | TRBV7-2 | 18 | TRBD1 | TGTGCCAGCAGCTTGCAGGGGGCTTCTATCTATAGCAATCAGCCCCAGCATTTT | CASSLQGASIYSNQPQHF
TRBJ1-2 | - | TRBV18 | 12 | - | TGTGCCAGCTCACCATTAACAGATGGCTACACCTTC | CASSPLTDGYTF
TRBJ2-1 | - | TRBV19 | 16 | TRBD1 | TGTGCCAGTAGTCCTTCCCCAGGGGGCCCGGCGAATGAGCAGTTCTTC | CASSPSPGGPANEQFF
TRBJ2-7 | - | TRBV7-2 | 13 | - | TGTGCCAGCAGCTCCCGGGACATGTACGAGCAGTACTTC | CASSSRDMYEQYF
TRBJ2-2 | - | TRBV24-1 | 16 | - | TGTGCCACCAGTGATCCCACCGGGTATGACACCGGGGAGCTGTTTTTT | CATSDPTGYDTGELFF
TRBJ2-1 | once | TRBV4-2 | 16 | - | TGTGCCAGCAGCCAAGTCGGTGGCGGGATGGACAATGAGCAGTTCTTC | CASSQVGGGMDNEQFF
TRBJ1-2 | few | TRBV25-1 | 14 | TRBD1 | TGTGCCAGCAGTGATACGACAGGGGGGTATGGCTACACCTTC | CASSDTTGGYGYTF
TRBJ2-1 | once | TRBV7-2 | 15 | TRBD1 | TGTGCCAGCAGCTTCGGGACAGGGGCCTACAATGAGCAGTTCTTC | CASSFGTGAYNEQFF